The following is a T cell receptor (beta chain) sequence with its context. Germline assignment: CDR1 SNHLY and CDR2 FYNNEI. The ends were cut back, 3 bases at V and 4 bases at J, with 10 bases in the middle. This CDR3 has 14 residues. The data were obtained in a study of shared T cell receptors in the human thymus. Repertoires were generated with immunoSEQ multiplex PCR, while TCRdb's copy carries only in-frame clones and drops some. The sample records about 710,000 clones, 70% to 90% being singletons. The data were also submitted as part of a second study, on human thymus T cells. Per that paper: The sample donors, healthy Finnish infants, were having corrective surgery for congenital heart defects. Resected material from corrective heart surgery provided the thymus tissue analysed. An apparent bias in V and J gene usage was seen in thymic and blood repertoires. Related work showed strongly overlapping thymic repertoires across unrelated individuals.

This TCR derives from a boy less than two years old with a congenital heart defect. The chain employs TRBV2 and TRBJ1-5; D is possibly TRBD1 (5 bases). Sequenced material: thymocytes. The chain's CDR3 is CASSDGGVNQPQHF. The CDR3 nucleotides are TGTGCCAGCAGTGACGGGGGGGTGAATCAGCCCCAGCATTTT. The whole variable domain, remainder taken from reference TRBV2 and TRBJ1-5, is EPEVTQTPSHQVTQMGQEVILRCVPISNHLYFYWYRQILGQKVEFLVSFYNNEISEKSEIFDDQFSVERPDGSNFTLKIRSTKLEDSAMYFCASSDGGVNQPQHFGDGTRLSIL.